The 21 T cell receptor beta chains reported below all come from one sample, sequenced in a study of T cell responses to AZD1222 COVID-19 vaccine. Using immunoSEQ multiplex PCR, the repertoire was profiled, and TCRdb retains in-frame clones only, with some absent. The sample lists 90,000 to 150,000 clones, around 92% occurring once. The specimen was peripheral blood, collected 28 days after the second AZD1222 dose. The receptors originated from an adult who received the AZD1222 COVID-19 vaccine.

V is TRBV6-6 and J is TRBJ1-5, with 10 bases that match TRBD1. Losses at the gene ends were 7 bases for V and 7 bases for J; bases not matched to a gene: 13. Germline loops: CDR1 MNHNY, CDR2 SVGAGI (reference sequence). CDR3 length equals 16 residues. The CDR3 reads CASISSGTGEGQPQHF. In nucleotides, the CDR3 is TGTGCCAGCATTTCATCCGGGACAGGGGAGGGGCAGCCCCAGCATTTT.

This chain links TRBV28 with TRBJ1-2, with D unclear. Germline CDR1 and CDR2: MDHEN and SYDVKM. This CDR3 spans 13 amino acids. The V gene lost 3 bases and the J gene lost 5 bases, with 10 bases spanning the gap. The CDR3, as DNA: TGTGCCAGCAGTTTTAGGGTAGAATATGGCTACACCTTC. Translation: CASSFRVEYGYTF.

V is TRBV29-1 and J is TRBJ2-3; possibly TRBD2 for D (6 bases). The CDR3 spans 15 residues. The germline V and J ends were trimmed by 5 bases and 1 base, with 16 bases remaining between them. Germline CDR1 is SQVTM and CDR2 is ANQGSEA. Written as DNA, the CDR3 is TGCAGCGTTCATGGGTTGGCTAGCGGCACAGATACGCAGTATTTT. Amino acid sequence: CSVHGLASGTDTQYF.

The CDR3: CASSDREGLTYGYTF. The CDR3 coding sequence is TGTGCCAGCAGTGACAGGGAAGGGCTTACCTATGGCTACACCTTC. The rearrangement uses TRBV6-4 and TRBJ1-2; D gene ambiguous. The CDR3 consists of 15 residues. Trimming shortened V by 2 bases and J by 4 bases, and 14 bases separated the two germline ends. The germline gives CDR1 MRHNA, CDR2 SNTAGT.

This chain joins TRBV18 and TRBJ2-7; D is ambiguous. CDR3 length: 14 amino acids. Per the germline V gene, CDR1 is KGHSH and CDR2 is LQKENI. The V and J ends lost 2 bases and 2 bases respectively, with 10 bases between them. The chain's CDR3 is CASSPIGEPYEQYF. As DNA, the CDR3 is TGTGCCAGCTCACCAATCGGAGAACCCTACGAGCAGTACTTC.

This chain joins TRBV2 and TRBJ1-2; 7 nucleotides align to TRBD1. The CDR3 is 14 amino acids. Germline V gene data show CDR1 as SNHLY and CDR2 as FYNNEI. V lost 4 bases and J lost 0; bases outside the gene matches: 2. In DNA form, the CDR3 reads TGTGCCAGCAGTGCCGGGACAGCTAACTATGGCTACACCTTC. Protein: CASSAGTANYGYTF.

The J gene is TRBJ2-3, the V gene TRBV12-3 or TRBV12-4; D ambiguous. V lost 5 bases and J 2 bases, leaving 2 bases between the germline ends. The CDR3 covers 11 residues. The CDR3 loop is CASSDTDTQYF. CDR3 DNA: TGTGCCAGCAGTGACACAGATACGCAGTATTTT.

The chain recombines TRBV28 with TRBJ1-4; D may be TRBD1 (5 bases). Per germline, CDR1 MDHEN and CDR2 SYDVKM. The CDR3 consists of 16 residues. The germline V and J ends were trimmed by 1 base and 5 bases, with 14 bases remaining between them. The DNA of the CDR3 is TGTGCCAGCAGTTTATTAGGGGCAGCTGGAAATGAAAAACTGTTTTTT. Protein product: CASSLLGAAGNEKLFF.

The chain joins TRBV25-1 to TRBJ1-1; possibly TRBD1 for D (6 bases). The V end was cut by 5 bases, the J end by 4 bases, with 11 bases between. Germline V CDR1 and CDR2: MGHDK, SYGVNS. CDR3 length: 13 amino acids. The DNA of the CDR3 is TGTGCCAGCAGTCCGACAGGCGCCACTGAAGCTTTCTTT. This gives the protein CASSPTGATEAFF.

V gene TRBV29-1 combines with J gene TRBJ2-7; the match to TRBD1 covers 11 bases. Germline CDR1 SQVTM, CDR2 ANQGSEA. This CDR3 has 14 amino acids. V lost 6 bases and J lost 0; bases outside the gene matches: 4. The CDR3 sequence: CSVGDRGFSYEQYF. The CDR3 coding sequence is TGCAGCGTAGGGGACAGGGGGTTCTCCTACGAGCAGTACTTC.

This rearrangement joins TRBV7-6 to TRBJ2-3, with 11 bases identical to TRBD2. The J segment lost 2 bases and the V segment lost 7 bases, leaving 14 bases of the junction unmatched. Germline loops: CDR1 SGHVS, CDR2 FNYEAQ. CDR3 length: 18 residues. CDR3 coding DNA: TGTGCCAGCACTAAAAGGGCCGGGACTAGCGGCTACACAGATACGCAGTATTTT. Translation: CASTKRAGTSGYTDTQYF.

V gene TRBV19 combines with J gene TRBJ1-2; 8 bases match TRBD1. The CDR3 contains 15 residues. V shed 3 bases, J shed 1 base, and the junction held 4 bases outside the gene matches. The germline V gene encodes CDR1 LNHDA and CDR2 SQIVND (reference sequence). The CDR3 reads CASSIFTGGNYGYTF. CDR3 in DNA: TGTGCCAGTAGTATCTTTACAGGGGGTAACTATGGCTACACCTTC.

There are a few counts of this clone. The chain carries TRBV19 and TRBJ1-2; the D is unclear. The CDR3 consists of 13 residues. The germline V gene encodes CDR1 LNHDA and CDR2 SQIVND (reference sequence). Trimming shortened V by 2 bases and J by 0 bases, and 4 bases separated the two germline ends. The CDR3 is CASSIQANYGYTF. CDR3 coding DNA: TGTGCCAGTAGTATACAGGCTAACTATGGCTACACCTTC.

The chain employs TRBV28 and TRBJ2-2; D is unclear. V was cut by 4 bases and J by 5 bases, with 8 bases left in between. This CDR3 is 13 amino acids long. Per germline, CDR1 MDHEN and CDR2 SYDVKM. The CDR3 region is CASSSQRTGELFF. The CDR3 DNA reads as TGTGCCAGCAGTTCACAGCGAACCGGGGAGCTGTTTTTT. Looking up the rest from reference TRBV28 and TRBJ2-2 gives the full variable domain: DVKVTQSSRYLVKRTGEKVFLECVQDMDHENMFWYRQDPGLGLRLIYFSYDVKMKEKGDIPEGYSVSREKKERFSLILESASTNQTSMYLCASSSQRTGELFFGEGSRLTVL.

This clone appeared a single time. The gene calls are TRBV14 and TRBJ2-7, with D possibly matching TRBD1 (5 bases). CDR1 and CDR2 (germline): SGHDN, FVKESK. V lost 3 bases, J lost 0 bases, and 12 bases lay in between. The CDR3 contains 15 residues. CDR3 protein: CASSQNRLNSYEQYF. CDR3 nucleotide sequence: TGTGCCAGCAGCCAGAACAGGTTAAACTCCTACGAGCAGTACTTC.

This sequence joins TRBV5-6 and TRBJ2-7, with 9 bases aligning to TRBD1. Trimming cost V 4 bases and J 5 bases; bases outside gene matches: 4. CDR1 SGHDT and CDR2 YYEEEE come from the germline V gene. The CDR3 runs to 13 residues. The CDR3, as DNA: TGTGCCAGCAGCCGGACAGGGGTCCACGAGCAGTACTTC. Translated, it gives CASSRTGVHEQYF.

The V gene is TRBV10-3, the J gene TRBJ1-2, with D unclear. The CDR3 runs 18 residues. Trimming removed 0 bases at V and 2 bases at J, with 19 bases between. Germline V lookup: CDR1 ENHRY, CDR2 SYGVKD. CDR3 bases: TGTGCCATCAGTGAGTCGATAGCCGGGTTTCTTTTCAACTATGGCTACACCTTC. Encoded protein: CAISESIAGFLFNYGYTF.

The V and J genes are TRBV6-5 and TRBJ1-6, with D possibly being TRBD1 (5 bases). CDR1 MNHEY and CDR2 SVGAGI come from the germline V gene. This CDR3 is 15 amino acids long. The V gene lost 6 bases and the J gene lost 8 bases, with 17 bases spanning the gap. As DNA, the CDR3 is TGTGCCAGCAGCCTCTCCGGGACGGATTATTCACCCCTCCACTTT. This gives the protein CASSLSGTDYSPLHF.

The chain combines TRBV7-9 with TRBJ2-2, with D maybe TRBD2 (6 bases). Germline-derived CDR1 and CDR2 are SEHNR and FQNEAQ (reference sequence). Trimming stripped 2 bases from V and 2 bases from J, with 9 bases between. The CDR3 has 15 residues. CDR3 loop: CASSLRAGNTGELFF. The DNA of the CDR3 is TGTGCCAGCAGCTTACGAGCGGGCAACACCGGGGAGCTGTTTTTT. Complete variable domain (other parts from reference TRBV7-9 and TRBJ2-2): DTGVSQNPRHKITKRGQNVTFRCDPISEHNRLYWYRQTLGQGPEFLTYFQNEAQLEKSRLLSDRFSAERPKGSFSTLEIQRTEQGDSAMYLCASSLRAGNTGELFFGEGSRLTVL.

This clone was detected only a few times. The chain carries TRBV24-1 and TRBJ2-1; tentative D call: TRBD1 (5 bases). CDR3 size: 13 residues. The V end lost 5 bases, the J end lost 9 bases, and 13 bases lay between the germline ends. CDR1 and CDR2 (germline): KGHDR, SFDVKD. The CDR3 DNA is TGTGCCACCAGTGCCACGGTTAGGGGTGAGCAGTTCTTC. Protein sequence: CATSATVRGEQFF.

The chain carries TRBV6-5 and TRBJ2-7; D is possibly TRBD2 (5 bases). The CDR3 spans 14 residues. The V end lost 0 bases, the J end lost 3 bases, and 9 bases lay between the germline ends. Germline CDR1 and CDR2: MNHEY and SVGAGI. CDR3 sequence reads: CASSYSGIYYEQYF. The CDR3 coding sequence is TGTGCCAGCAGTTACTCCGGGATCTACTACGAGCAGTACTTC.